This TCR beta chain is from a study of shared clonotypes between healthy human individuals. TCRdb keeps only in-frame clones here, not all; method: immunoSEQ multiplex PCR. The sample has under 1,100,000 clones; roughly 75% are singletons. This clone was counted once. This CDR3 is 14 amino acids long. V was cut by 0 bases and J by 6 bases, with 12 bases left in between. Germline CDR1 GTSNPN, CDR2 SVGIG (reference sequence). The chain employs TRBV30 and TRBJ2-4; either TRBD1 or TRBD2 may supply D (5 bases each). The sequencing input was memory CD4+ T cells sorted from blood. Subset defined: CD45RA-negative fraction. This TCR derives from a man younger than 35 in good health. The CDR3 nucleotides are TGTGCCTGGAGTGTTTGGGGGTCCCTAAACATTCAGTACTTC. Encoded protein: CAWSVWGSLNIQYF.